One sample yielded the 29 T cell receptor beta chains listed below, sequenced in a study of T cells in Graves' hyperthyroidism and ophthalmopathy. TCR beta CDR3 regions were amplified from RNA transcripts. TCR CDR3 regions were first amplified by RT-PCR with HTBI primers. TCRdb reprocessed the multiplex PCR reads with MiXCR, giving one entry per CDR3 protein. The table has roughly 400,000 distinct CDR3 sequences, 25% seen once. Source material: blood. The receptors stem from a man aged 50 or older with Graves' hyperthyroidism.

This clonotype was picked up a small number of times. The V call is TRBV6-1, the J call TRBJ2-5, with D tentatively TRBD1 (6 bases). V was pared by 8 bases and J by 1 base, with 8 bases between. The germline gives CDR1 MNHNS, CDR2 SASEGT. The CDR3 runs 12 residues. This CDR3 reads CASGQFQETQYF. CDR3 coding DNA: TGTGCCAGCGGACAGTTCCAAGAGACCCAGTACTTC.

The chain combines TRBV18 with TRBJ2-7; the D gene is possibly TRBD2 (6 bases). Germline V lookup: CDR1 KGHSH, CDR2 LQKENI. The ends were cut back, 2 bases at V and 4 bases at J, with 21 bases in the middle. The CDR3 length is 17 residues. In DNA, the CDR3 is TGTGCCAGCTCACCATCCCCCCCGGGAGTAAGGGTTTACGAGCAGTACTTC. It specifies CASSPSPPGVRVYEQYF.

J is TRBJ2-6 and V is TRBV28, with 14 positions matching TRBD2. J was trimmed by 2 bases and V by 10 bases; bases with no gene match: 7. The CDR3 covers 17 residues. Germline values: CDR1 MDHEN, CDR2 SYDVKM. In DNA, the CDR3 is TGTGCCACCCCTGGGACTAGCGGGAGTACTGGGGCCAACGTCCTGACTTTC. Its translation is CATPGTSGSTGANVLTF.

The sample holds a few counts of this clonotype. V gene TRBV19 combines with J gene TRBJ2-5; D is undetermined. The length of the CDR3 is 14 residues. Germline CDR1 LNHDA, CDR2 SQIVND (reference sequence). Trimming removed 4 bases from V and 7 bases from J, with 16 bases in between. Written as DNA, the CDR3 is TGTGCCAGTAGTACATTGGACCTTCCGGGGACCCAGTACTTC. This translates into CASSTLDLPGTQYF.

This clonotype was detected a few times. This chain joins TRBV9 and TRBJ2-4, with D uncertain. Trimming left V 0 bases short and J 0 bases short, with 10 bases between. The CDR3 has 16 residues. Germline V gene data show CDR1 as SGDLS and CDR2 as YYNGEE. The CDR3 sequence: CASSVGNRLAKNIQYF. CDR3 sequence (DNA): TGTGCCAGCAGCGTAGGTAACAGACTAGCCAAAAACATTCAGTACTTC.

This rearrangement joins TRBV6-1 to TRBJ2-1; D is possibly TRBD2 (5 bases). CDR3 length: 12 amino acids. From germline, CDR1 is MNHNS and CDR2 SASEGT. V lost 6 bases, J lost 2 bases, and 5 bases lay in between. CDR3 sequence reads: CASRAAYNEQFF. Here the CDR3 DNA reads TGTGCCAGCAGAGCGGCCTACAATGAGCAGTTCTTC.

The genes are TRBV9 and TRBJ2-3; D is unresolved. Germline V CDR1 and CDR2: SGDLS, YYNGEE. Trimming cost V 4 bases and J 2 bases, with 11 bases left between them. CDR3 length: 14 amino acids. CDR3 residues: CASSQARSTDTQYF. The CDR3 nucleotides read TGTGCCAGCAGCCAGGCCCGTTCCACAGATACGCAGTATTTT.

This clonotype was recorded a few times. This sequence joins TRBV7-6 and TRBJ1-4; weak D call: TRBD1 (5 bases). Trimming pared 5 bases from V and 5 bases from J, leaving 18 bases between. The germline gives CDR1 SGHVS, CDR2 FNYEAQ. CDR3 size: 16 residues. The CDR3 region has the DNA TGTGCCAGCAGCAGATTATCGACAGAAAGGAATGAAAAACTGTTTTTT. The encoded protein is CASSRLSTERNEKLFF.

Many counts were recorded for this clonotype. The V gene is TRBV28, the J gene TRBJ2-7; 7 bases are shared with TRBD1. J was trimmed by 7 bases and V by 5 bases; bases with no gene match: 11. CDR1 is MDHEN, CDR2 SYDVKM, per germline. CDR3 size: 14 residues. CDR3 protein: CASSAPGTDWEQYF. The CDR3 bases are TGTGCCAGCAGTGCACCCGGGACAGATTGGGAGCAGTACTTC. Complete variable domain (other parts from reference TRBV28 and TRBJ2-7): DVKVTQSSRYLVKRTGEKVFLECVQDMDHENMFWYRQDPGLGLRLIYFSYDVKMKEKGDIPEGYSVSREKKERFSLILESASTNQTSMYLCASSAPGTDWEQYFGPGTRLTVT.

This clonotype was picked up a small number of times. The V and J genes are TRBV10-3 and TRBJ2-5; no reliable D call. Trimming pared 0 bases from V and 5 bases from J, leaving 4 bases between. This CDR3 is 12 amino acids long. The germline gives CDR1 ENHRY, CDR2 SYGVKD. This CDR3 reads CAISESDETQYF. In nucleotides, the CDR3 is TGTGCCATCAGTGAGTCGGACGAGACCCAGTACTTC.

This clonotype was recorded at least ten times. The rearrangement joins TRBV15 to TRBJ2-1; 12 positions match TRBD2. V dropped 5 bases and J dropped 9; count of bases not matched to a gene: 8. The CDR3 has 15 amino acids. CDR1 LNHNV and CDR2 YYDKDF come from the germline V gene (reference sequence). In DNA, the CDR3 is TGTGCCACCAGCCGGCTAGCGGGAGGGTCCAGTGAGCAGTTCTTC. Protein product: CATSRLAGGSSEQFF.

J is TRBJ1-1 and V is TRBV6-1; D is unclear. The CDR3 runs 13 residues. V shed 5 bases and J shed 1 base, with 8 bases lying between them. Germline-derived CDR1 and CDR2 are MNHNS and SASEGT. CDR3 nucleotides: TGTGCCAGCAGTACCGAGGGGAACACTGAAGCTTTCTTT. Translation: CASSTEGNTEAFF.

This clonotype was seen once. V and J are TRBV6-2 or TRBV6-3 and TRBJ1-3; 10 positions agree with TRBD1. Germline V lookup: CDR1 MNHEY, CDR2 SVGEGT. Trimming at V came to 5 bases and at J to 10 bases, leaving 8 bases not matched to a gene. The CDR3 length is 14 residues. CDR3 sequence reads: CASSVGQGGGTIYF. The CDR3 DNA sequence: TGTGCCAGCAGTGTCGGACAGGGGGGAGGAACCATATATTTT.

A word on this clonotype: The junction departs from the called germline gene at one end, perhaps through a read error. The chain has TRBV6-4 and TRBJ2-7; D unresolved. The CDR3 has 13 amino acids. Germline V gene data show CDR1 as MRHNA and CDR2 as SNTAGT. The CDR3 protein is CASSYSAELEQYF. As DNA, the CDR3 is TGTGCCAGCAGTTACTCCGCCGAGCTCGAGCAGTACTTC.

This clonotype was observed a few times. The gene calls are TRBV7-2 and TRBJ1-1; D remains ambiguous. This CDR3 has 14 residues. Trimming shortened V by 6 bases and J by 0 bases, and 11 bases separated the two germline ends. Germline lookup yields CDR1 SGHTA and CDR2 FQGNSA. The CDR3 here is CASSQESMNTEAFF. CDR3 nucleotides: TGTGCCAGCAGTCAGGAGAGCATGAACACTGAAGCTTTCTTT.

The chain has TRBV2 and TRBJ1-2; 9 bases line up with TRBD1. The V and J ends lost 2 bases and 6 bases, in that order; junction bases with no gene match: 10. Germline CDR1 SNHLY, CDR2 FYNNEI. CDR3 length: 16 residues. The CDR3 DNA follows: TGTGCCAGCAGTGAATCTTTCGGGACAGGGACGAATGGCTACACCTTC. As protein: CASSESFGTGTNGYTF.

This clonotype has more than one count but fewer than ten. The rearrangement uses TRBV11-3 and TRBJ2-2; D unresolved. The V end was cut by 1 base, the J end by 1 base, with 4 bases between. The CDR3 is 14 amino acids. From germline, CDR1 is SGHNT and CDR2 YENEEA. The CDR3 loop reads CASSLVRNTGELFF. The CDR3 DNA sequence: TGTGCCAGCAGCTTAGTACGGAACACCGGGGAGCTGTTTTTT.

Ten or more counts support this clonotype. This chain connects TRBV7-9 to TRBJ2-7; 14 nucleotides align to TRBD2. The CDR3 extends over 18 amino acids. Germline V CDR1 and CDR2: SEHNR, FQNEAQ (reference sequence). Trimming at V came to 2 bases and at J to 5 bases, leaving 11 bases not matched to a gene. The CDR3 reads CASSLKGGGLAGAHEQYF. CDR3 nucleotide sequence: TGTGCCAGCAGCTTAAAGGGGGGGGGACTAGCGGGAGCCCACGAGCAGTACTTC.

This clonotype appeared many times. V is TRBV19 and J is TRBJ2-3, with 8 bases fitting TRBD2. Trimming at V came to 4 bases and at J to 3 bases, leaving 3 bases not matched to a gene. CDR1 and CDR2 (germline): LNHDA, SQIVND (reference sequence). The CDR3 has 14 residues. The CDR3 here is CASSTGTRTDTQYF. The CDR3 region has the DNA TGTGCCAGTAGTACGGGGACTAGGACAGATACGCAGTATTTT.

The chain uses TRBV19 and TRBJ2-1; possibly TRBD2 for D (6 bases). V gave up 7 bases and J gave up 3 bases, with 22 bases separating them. The CDR3 is made up of 17 amino acids. Germline CDR1 and CDR2: LNHDA and SQIVND (reference sequence). CDR3 coding DNA: TGTGCCAGTACCCAAGTGATGGGGAGGTTCCACTACAATGAGCAGTTCTTC. Residues: CASTQVMGRFHYNEQFF.

This clonotype has a handful of counts. This chain connects TRBV11-2 to TRBJ1-4; D is perhaps TRBD1 (5 bases). The CDR3 consists of 15 residues. Germline loops: CDR1 SGHAT, CDR2 FQNNGV. V was trimmed by 5 bases and J by 10 bases, leaving 20 bases between them. CDR3 nucleotide sequence: TGTGCCAGCAGCCCCCGGGGCCCACCGGAGGGAAAACTGTTTTTT. This codes for CASSPRGPPEGKLFF.

This clonotype showed up just a few times. The chain has TRBV5-1 and TRBJ2-3; D remains ambiguous. CDR1 is SGHRS, CDR2 YFSETQ, per germline. There are 13 residues in the CDR3. Between the trimmed V and J ends, which lost 4 bases and 6 bases, there was a span of 12 bases. In nucleotides, the CDR3 is TGCGCCAGCAGCGCTGGCACCTCGGATACGCAGTATTTT. It translates to CASSAGTSDTQYF. Drawing the rest from reference TRBV5-1 and TRBJ2-3, the complete variable domain is KAGVTQTPRYLIKTRGQQVTLSCSPISGHRSVSWYQQTPGQGLQFLFEYFSETQRNKGNFPGRFSGRQFSNSRSEMNVSTLELGDSALYLCASSAGTSDTQYFGPGTRLTVL.

This sequence joins TRBV7-9 and TRBJ1-1; tentatively, D is TRBD1 (6 bases). This CDR3 contains 12 residues. Deletions cut 5 bases from V and 3 bases from J, with 7 bases between. In germline, CDR1 is SEHNR, CDR2 FQNEAQ (reference sequence). Written as DNA, the CDR3 is TGTGCCAGCAGCCGGACAGACACTGAAGCTTTCTTT. This codes for CASSRTDTEAFF.

The chain has TRBV5-6 and TRBJ2-7; 7 bases are a match to TRBD1. The germline V gene has CDR1 SGHDT and CDR2 YYEEEE. The CDR3 is 14 residues long. The V segment lost 4 bases and the J segment 3 bases; nucleotides outside the gene matches: 7. CDR3 residues: CASSRDSLGYEQYF. The CDR3 DNA is TGTGCCAGCAGCCGGGACAGTCTGGGCTACGAGCAGTACTTC.

This clonotype was counted between two and nine times. This chain joins TRBV5-1 and TRBJ2-2, with 10 bases aligning to TRBD2. This CDR3 is built from 15 residues. The trim removed 4 bases at V and 5 bases at J, leaving 5 bases unmatched. CDR1 is SGHRS and CDR2 is YFSETQ in the germline V gene. CDR3 coding DNA: TGCGCCAGCAGCCCCGGACTAGCGGAAACCGGGGAGCTGTTTTTT. As protein: CASSPGLAETGELFF.

CDR3 in DNA: TGTGCCAGTAGTACCCCGGACGGCCCAGATACGCAGTATTTT. Translated: CASSTPDGPDTQYF. V is TRBV19 and J is TRBJ2-3; no clear D. From germline, CDR1 is LNHDA and CDR2 SQIVND (reference sequence). The CDR3 runs to 14 residues. V lost 4 bases to trimming and J lost 4 bases, with 12 bases between them. Drawing the rest from reference TRBV19 and TRBJ2-3, the complete variable domain is DGGITQSPKYLFRKEGQNVTLSCEQNLNHDAMYWYRQDPGQGLRLIYYSQIVNDFQKGDIAEGYSVSREKKESFPLTVTSAQKNPTAFYLCASSTPDGPDTQYFGPGTRLTVL.

There are a few counts of this clonotype. The DNA for the CDR3 is TGCGCCAGCAGCTTTGGGCGGGAGGACTACGAGCAGTACTTC. Translating gives CASSFGREDYEQYF. The V and J genes are TRBV5-1 and TRBJ2-7; 8 nucleotides match TRBD2. Germline values: CDR1 SGHRS, CDR2 YFSETQ. The V gene end was trimmed by 2 bases and the J gene end by 3 bases; junction bases not matched to a gene: 4. The CDR3 runs to 14 residues. Variable domain in full (rest from reference TRBV5-1 and TRBJ2-7): KAGVTQTPRYLIKTRGQQVTLSCSPISGHRSVSWYQQTPGQGLQFLFEYFSETQRNKGNFPGRFSGRQFSNSRSEMNVSTLELGDSALYLCASSFGREDYEQYFGPGTRLTVT.

This clonotype was seen more than once but under ten times. This chain uses TRBV12-3 or TRBV12-4 with TRBJ2-1, with D perhaps TRBD1 (5 bases). V was clipped by 4 bases and J by 7 bases, with 11 bases between them. The CDR3 spans 13 residues. The CDR3 loop is CASSSGSGNEQFF. The CDR3 nucleotides read TGTGCCAGCAGTTCAGGGTCAGGGAATGAGCAGTTCTTC.

The rearrangement links TRBV19 to TRBJ2-3; D may be TRBD2 (6 bases). V was trimmed by 6 bases and J by 5 bases, leaving 9 bases between them. The CDR3 totals 12 residues. Looked up from germline, CDR1 is LNHDA and CDR2 is SQIVND (reference sequence). CDR3 protein: CASSGSRDTQYF. The CDR3 DNA reads as TGTGCCAGTAGCGGGAGTAGAGATACGCAGTATTTT.